The 5 T cell receptor beta chains below all came from one sample that was sequenced in a study of T cell responses to AZD1222 COVID-19 vaccine. TCRdb's copy holds only in-frame clones and misses some; the assay was immunoSEQ multiplex PCR. The table includes about 110,000 clones, around 90% detected once. This specimen consisted of peripheral blood, obtained on day 0 of MenACWY control vaccination. The receptors stem from an adult in good health.

In its sample, this clone was seen once. Within the sample, other DNA sequences also encode this same CDR3. The chain employs TRBV19 and TRBJ1-5, with D maybe TRBD1 (6 bases). CDR3 size: 14 residues. The germline V gene encodes CDR1 LNHDA and CDR2 SQIVND (reference sequence). Trimming pared 5 bases from V and 2 bases from J, leaving 10 bases between. The CDR3 is CASSPQGGNQPQHF. CDR3 in DNA: TGTGCCAGTAGTCCACAGGGCGGCAATCAGCCCCAGCATTTT.

The chain uses TRBV14 and TRBJ2-7; 12 bases match TRBD2. The CDR3 runs 15 residues. V was pared by 4 bases and J by 1 base, with 2 bases of the junction left unmatched. Germline lookup yields CDR1 SGHDN and CDR2 FVKESK. The CDR3 protein is CASSRLAGVSYEQYF. CDR3 coding DNA: TGTGCCAGCAGCCGACTAGCGGGAGTGTCCTACGAGCAGTACTTC. Based on the CDR3 plus reference TRBV14 and TRBJ2-7, the full variable domain is EAGVTQFPSHSVIEKGQTVTLRCDPISGHDNLYWYRRVMGKEIKFLLHFVKESKQDESGMPNNRFLAERTGGTYSTLKVQPAELEDSGVYFCASSRLAGVSYEQYFGPGTRLTVT.

Only a few counts were recorded for this clone. This rearrangement joins TRBV28 to TRBJ2-3; D not certain. Trimming left V 3 bases short and J 7 bases short, with 5 bases between. Germline V lookup: CDR1 MDHEN, CDR2 SYDVKM. The CDR3 consists of 11 residues. CDR3 region: CASSFENTQYF. CDR3 in DNA: TGTGCCAGCAGTTTTGAGAATACGCAGTATTTT.

The chain uses TRBV10-3 and TRBJ1-6; 9 bases line up with TRBD1. Germline V gene lookup returns CDR1 ENHRY and CDR2 SYGVKD. V dropped 5 bases and J dropped 0; count of bases not matched to a gene: 2. This CDR3 has 16 amino acids. DNA for the CDR3: TGTGCCATCAGTCCGACAGGGGGCTCCTATAATTCACCCCTCCACTTT. Translating gives CAISPTGGSYNSPLHF.

The V gene is TRBV5-5, the J gene TRBJ1-1; the match to TRBD1 covers 8 bases. Germline V gene sequence: CDR1 SGHKS, CDR2 YYEKEE (reference sequence). V dropped 0 bases and J dropped 5; count of bases not matched to a gene: 18. This CDR3 comprises 19 residues. CDR3 protein: CASSLAEMGQVYMGTEAFF. The CDR3 bases are TGTGCCAGCAGCTTGGCCGAAATGGGACAGGTATACATGGGAACTGAAGCTTTCTTT.